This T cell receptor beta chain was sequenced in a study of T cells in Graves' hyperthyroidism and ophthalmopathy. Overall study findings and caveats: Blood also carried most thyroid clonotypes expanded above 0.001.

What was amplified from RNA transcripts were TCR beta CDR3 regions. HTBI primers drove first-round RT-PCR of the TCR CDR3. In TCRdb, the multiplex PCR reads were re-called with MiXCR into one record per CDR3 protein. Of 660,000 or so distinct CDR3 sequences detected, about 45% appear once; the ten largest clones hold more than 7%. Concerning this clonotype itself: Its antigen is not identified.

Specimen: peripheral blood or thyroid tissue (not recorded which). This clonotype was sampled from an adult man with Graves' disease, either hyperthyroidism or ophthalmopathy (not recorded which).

The CDR3 DNA is TGTGCCAGCAGAGCGGGACGGACCGGGGAGCTGTTTTTT. Amino acids: CASRAGRTGELFF. The chain employs TRBV2 and TRBJ2-2; TRBD2 matches at 7 bases. V lost 6 bases to trimming and J lost 5 bases; unmatched junction nucleotides: 3. The CDR3 length is 13 residues. Germline V gives CDR1 SNHLY, CDR2 FYNNEI.